This T cell receptor (beta chain) emerged from a study of T cells in Graves' hyperthyroidism and ophthalmopathy. Whole-study results and caveats: Stable hyperthyroidism and ophthalmopathy were separated using 13 V-J signatures.

RNA transcripts gave rise to amplified TCR beta CDR3 regions. A set of HTBI primers served as the primers for a first-round RT-PCR of the TCR CDR3. TCRdb re-analysed the multiplex PCR reads in MiXCR, keeping a single row per CDR3 protein. The sample contains some 560,000 distinct CDR3 sequences, 14% of which appear only once. The PBMCs studied were ones that came from about 10 ml fresh peripheral blood. The sample holds many counts of this clonotype. Its antigen is as yet unknown. This CDR3 contains 16 residues. The germline V gene encodes CDR1 DFQATT and CDR2 SNEGSKA (reference sequence). The trim removed 4 bases at V and 3 bases at J, leaving 12 bases unmatched.

The source material was blood. The V gene is TRBV20-1, the J gene TRBJ2-7, with TRBD2 identical over 10 bases. The TCR sequence derives from a woman between 40 and 50 years old with Graves' hyperthyroidism. Here the CDR3 DNA reads TGCAGTGCTATAGGACTAGCGGCATACAAGGACTACGAGCAGTACTTC. Encoded protein: CSAIGLAAYKDYEQYF.